The 28 T cell receptor beta chains given below trace back to one sample, sequenced in a study of technical replicates of blood from four donors. Produced via immunoSEQ multiplex PCR; TCRdb's table is partial and in-frame only. The table records some 78,000 clones, about 93% of them present only once. The sequenced sample consisted of T cells isolated from PBMCs. All receptors come from a human donor in good health.

This CDR3 reads CASSQVGEETQYF. The CDR3, as DNA: TGTGCCAGCAGCCAAGTCGGGGAAGAGACCCAGTACTTC. The V call is TRBV4-2, the J call TRBJ2-5; D may be TRBD2 (5 bases). The CDR3 has 13 amino acids. Germline V gene lookup returns CDR1 LGHNA and CDR2 YNFKEQ. V was cut by 1 base and J by 3 bases, with 6 bases left in between.

The V call is TRBV13, the J call TRBJ2-6, with 7 positions matching TRBD1. The CDR3 sequence is 16 residues long. V trimming: 3 bases; J trimming: 1 base; junction bases outside the gene matches: 3. The germline gives CDR1 PRHDT, CDR2 FYEKMQ (reference sequence). The DNA of the CDR3 is TGTGCCAGCAGCTTGACAGGGTTGTCTGGGGCCAACGTCCTGACTTTC. The encoded protein is CASSLTGLSGANVLTF.

The chain employs TRBV30 and TRBJ1-1, with D maybe TRBD1 (5 bases). V was shortened by 2 bases and J by 4 bases, with 14 bases between the two germline ends. Germline values: CDR1 GTSNPN, CDR2 SVGIG (reference sequence). This CDR3 is 14 amino acids long. Here the CDR3 reads CAWSHGQGSTEAFF. CDR3 sequence (DNA): TGTGCCTGGAGTCATGGTCAGGGATCCACTGAAGCTTTCTTT.

The chain is built from TRBV13 and TRBJ2-2; perhaps TRBD2 as D (5 bases). The CDR3 totals 14 residues. The germline CDR1 and CDR2 sequences are PRHDT and FYEKMQ (reference sequence). Trimming pared 5 bases from V and 1 base from J, leaving 8 bases between. The CDR3, as DNA: TGTGCCAGCAGCCCGGGGTTGAACACCGGGGAGCTGTTTTTT. Encoded protein: CASSPGLNTGELFF. Drawing the rest from reference TRBV13 and TRBJ2-2, the complete variable domain is AAGVIQSPRHLIKEKRETATLKCYPIPRHDTVYWYQQGPGQDPQFLISFYEKMQSDKGSIPDRFSAQQFSDYHSELNMSSLELGDSALYFCASSPGLNTGELFFGEGSRLTVL.

This chain uses TRBV29-1 with TRBJ2-7; 7 bases map to TRBD2. Germline CDR1 and CDR2: SQVTM and ANQGSEA. V gave up 7 bases and J gave up 2 bases; unmatched junction bases: 11. The CDR3 is 14 residues long. DNA of the CDR3: TGCAGCGCCAAATGGGCGGGAGTCCCCTACGAGCAGTACTTC. Protein: CSAKWAGVPYEQYF.

This clone was detected only once. The J gene is TRBJ1-1, the V gene TRBV29-1, with unresolved D. Germline V gene data show CDR1 as SQVTM and CDR2 as ANQGSEA. V shed 4 bases and J shed 3 bases, with 12 bases lying between them. CDR3 length: 13 residues. CDR3 sequence reads: CSVVRGLDTEAFF. CDR3 nucleotides: TGCAGCGTTGTTAGAGGGTTGGACACTGAAGCTTTCTTT. The full variable domain, in which reference TRBV29-1 and TRBJ1-1 provide the parts outside the CDR3, is SAVISQKPSRDICQRGTSLTIQCQVDSQVTMMFWYRQQPGQSLTLIATANQGSEATYESGFVIDKFPISRPNLTFSTLTVSNMSPEDSSIYLCSVVRGLDTEAFFGQGTRLTVV.

The chain is built from TRBV6-5 and TRBJ1-5, with D perhaps matching TRBD1 (6 bases). The ends were cut back, 5 bases at V and 3 bases at J, with 14 bases in the middle. Germline loops: CDR1 MNHEY, CDR2 SVGAGI. The CDR3 loop spans 15 amino acids. The CDR3: CASSAGQTTNQPQHF. Here the CDR3 DNA reads TGTGCCAGCAGTGCCGGACAGACCACCAATCAGCCCCAGCATTTT.

The CDR3 spells CASSSPIQETQYF. Written as DNA, the CDR3 is TGTGCCAGCAGTTCCCCCATCCAAGAGACCCAGTACTTC. The chain is built from TRBV27 and TRBJ2-5; the D is unclear. There are 13 residues in the CDR3. Germline-derived CDR1 and CDR2 are MNHEY and SMNVEV (reference sequence). V shed 4 bases and J shed 1 base, with 7 bases lying between them.

The chain joins TRBV30 to TRBJ2-3; the match to TRBD1 covers 12 bases. CDR1 is GTSNPN, CDR2 SVGIG, per germline (reference sequence). The trim removed 5 bases at V and 5 bases at J, leaving 5 bases unmatched. The CDR3 is 14 residues long. The CDR3 reads CAWGTGGFIDTQYF. CDR3 DNA sequence: TGTGCCTGGGGGACAGGGGGCTTCATAGATACGCAGTATTTT.

In its sample, this clone was seen a few times. The chain combines TRBV7-9 with TRBJ1-1; D not resolved. Per the germline V gene, CDR1 is SEHNR and CDR2 is FQNEAQ (reference sequence). V was trimmed by 5 bases and J by 11 bases, leaving 21 bases between them. The length of the CDR3 is 14 residues. CDR3 amino acids: CASSVRGREGGAFF. The CDR3 nucleotides are TGTGCCAGCAGCGTTCGTGGGCGCGAGGGAGGGGCTTTCTTT.

In its sample, this clone was seen once. The V call is TRBV4-1, the J call TRBJ2-1; the match to TRBD2 covers 8 bases. The CDR3 has 15 residues. Per germline, CDR1 MGHRA and CDR2 YSYEKL. V shed 0 bases and J 7 bases; nucleotides not matched to a gene: 5. The CDR3 reads CASSQEGTSGNEQFF. CDR3 DNA sequence: TGCGCCAGCAGCCAAGAGGGGACTAGTGGGAATGAGCAGTTCTTC.

This rearrangement joins TRBV7-3 to TRBJ2-2, with 10 bases fitting TRBD2. J gave up 6 bases and V 6 bases, and 10 bases lay outside the gene matches. Germline-derived CDR1 and CDR2 are SGHTA and FQGTGA. CDR3 size: 16 residues. This chain's CDR3 is CASRSLAGGSAGELFF. CDR3 nucleotide sequence: TGTGCCAGCAGATCCTTAGCGGGGGGTTCTGCCGGGGAGCTGTTTTTT.

This sequence joins TRBV29-1 and TRBJ2-1; a possible D gene is TRBD2 (6 bases). V lost 1 base, J lost 5 bases, and 15 bases lay in between. Germline V lookup: CDR1 SQVTM, CDR2 ANQGSEA. There are 15 residues in the CDR3. The CDR3, as DNA: TGCAGCGTTGAAGGTGAAAGCGGGCATGACAATGAGCAGTTCTTC. Translated, it gives CSVEGESGHDNEQFF.

V usage is TRBV19 and J usage is TRBJ2-7; D is undetermined. Germline V CDR1 and CDR2: LNHDA, SQIVND (reference sequence). The CDR3 contains 11 residues. Trimming left V 8 bases short and J 5 bases short, with 10 bases between. The CDR3 spells CASGPPDEQYF. In DNA form, the CDR3 reads TGTGCCAGTGGTCCTCCGGACGAGCAGTACTTC.

This sequence joins TRBV7-6 and TRBJ1-1; D is uncertain. CDR3 length equals 14 residues. The ends were cut back, 3 bases at V and 6 bases at J, with 14 bases in the middle. The germline CDR1 and CDR2 sequences are SGHVS and FNYEAQ. The CDR3 region is CASSFAAINSEAFF. As DNA, the CDR3 is TGTGCCAGCAGCTTCGCTGCGATAAATTCTGAAGCTTTCTTT.

A few counts support this clone. The V call is TRBV27, the J call TRBJ1-1; 10 bases match TRBD1. V lost 2 bases, J lost 4 bases, and 4 bases stayed unmatched. Germline CDR1 and CDR2: MNHEY and SMNVEV (reference sequence). The CDR3 extends over 15 amino acids. CDR3 loop: CASSLGQGGVTEAFF. CDR3 bases: TGTGCCAGCAGTTTAGGACAGGGGGGGGTCACTGAAGCTTTCTTT.

The rearrangement joins TRBV9 to TRBJ1-4; the match to TRBD1 covers 7 bases. CDR3 size: 15 residues. Germline V gene sequence: CDR1 SGDLS, CDR2 YYNGEE. The junction had 6 bases not matched to a gene; V was cut back by 3 bases and J by 4 bases. CDR3 sequence (DNA): TGTGCCAGCAGCGCCCGGGACAGCCTTAATGAAAAACTGTTTTTT. Translated: CASSARDSLNEKLFF. The full variable domain, its missing parts supplied by reference TRBV9 and TRBJ1-4, is DSGVTQTPKHLITATGQRVTLRCSPRSGDLSVYWYQQSLDQGLQFLIQYYNGEERAKGNILERFSAQQFPDLHSELNLSSLELGDSALYFCASSARDSLNEKLFFGSGTQLSVL.

The chain uses TRBV5-1 and TRBJ2-5; 13 bases map to TRBD2. Germline-derived CDR1 and CDR2 are SGHRS and YFSETQ. J was trimmed by 2 bases and V by 4 bases; bases with no gene match: 5. The CDR3 loop spans 16 amino acids. The chain's CDR3 is CASSPLGLAGQETQYF. The CDR3 region has the DNA TGCGCCAGCAGCCCCCTGGGACTAGCGGGGCAAGAGACCCAGTACTTC.

This clone was counted once. This sequence joins TRBV27 and TRBJ2-7; 8 nucleotides match TRBD1. The CDR3 is 15 residues long. Trimming cost V 5 bases and J 2 bases; bases outside gene matches: 8. Germline-derived CDR1 and CDR2 are MNHEY and SMNVEV (reference sequence). CDR3 nucleotide sequence: TGTGCCAGCAGTCCGCAGACAGGGGCTACCTACGAGCAGTACTTC. It translates to CASSPQTGATYEQYF.

CDR3 in amino acids: CASSEGPSGGHYGYTF. The CDR3 nucleotides read TGTGCCAGCAGTGAAGGCCCCTCGGGAGGGCACTATGGCTACACCTTC. The chain couples TRBV6-1 to TRBJ1-2; no clear D. The CDR3 extends over 16 amino acids. Deletions cut 1 base from V and 3 bases from J, with 15 bases between. Germline CDR1 reads MNHNS; CDR2 reads SASEGT.

The V call is TRBV7-3, the J call TRBJ2-1; D is perhaps TRBD2 (5 bases). Germline CDR1 is SGHTA and CDR2 is FQGTGA. V lost 8 bases and J lost 7, with 12 bases in between. This CDR3 comprises 12 residues. DNA of the CDR3: TGTGCCAGCGGTGTAGGAGGAAATGAGCAGTTCTTC. This translates into CASGVGGNEQFF.

The V gene is TRBV30, the J gene TRBJ1-5; 9 nucleotides match TRBD1. Germline V gene sequence: CDR1 GTSNPN, CDR2 SVGIG (reference sequence). With 3 bases clipped from V and 7 bases from J, the junction kept 4 bases outside the gene matches. The CDR3 sequence is 13 residues long. CDR3 amino acids: CAWRGTGFQPQHF. In nucleotides, the CDR3 is TGTGCCTGGAGGGGGACAGGGTTCCAGCCCCAGCATTTT.

V is TRBV11-3 and J is TRBJ2-7; possible D gene TRBD2, 5 bases. V lost 2 bases and J lost 0, with 14 bases in between. The CDR3 is 16 amino acids. Germline CDR1 and CDR2: SGHNT and YENEEA. The CDR3 loop reads CASSLTVSGDSYEQYF. DNA for the CDR3: TGTGCCAGCAGCTTAACCGTAAGCGGAGACTCCTACGAGCAGTACTTC.

The chain is built from TRBV9 and TRBJ2-1; possible D gene TRBD1, 5 bases. V lost 0 bases and J lost 0, with 10 bases in between. The CDR3 runs to 16 residues. From germline, CDR1 is SGDLS and CDR2 YYNGEE. This CDR3 is CASSVAGFVSYNEQFF. The CDR3 DNA sequence: TGTGCCAGCAGCGTAGCAGGGTTCGTCTCCTACAATGAGCAGTTCTTC.

CDR3 in DNA: TGTGCCAGCAGCTTAAGCCGGGACAGCCGCTCTGGGGCCAACGTCCTGACTTTC. It codes for CASSLSRDSRSGANVLTF. V is TRBV7-9 and J is TRBJ2-6; 7 nucleotides match TRBD1. This CDR3 is 18 amino acids long. After removal of 2 bases from V and 0 bases from J, the junction contained 7 bases not matched to a gene. CDR1 is SEHNR and CDR2 is FQNEAQ in the germline V gene (reference sequence).

Concerning this clone: The junction does not match germline at one end; this may be a read error. The J gene is TRBJ2-7, the V gene TRBV5-6; D gene ambiguous. This CDR3 contains 12 residues. Per the germline V gene, CDR1 is SGHDT and CDR2 is YYEEEE. CDR3 nucleotide sequence: TGTGCCAGCAGCTTGTTATCCTCCGAGCAGTACTTC. Translating it yields CASSLLSSEQYF.

The V gene is TRBV27, the J gene TRBJ2-5; TRBD1 matches 7 bases. The ends lost 8 bases at V and 5 bases at J; junction bases unmatched: 11. This CDR3 has 14 amino acids. CDR1 and CDR2 from the germline V gene are MNHEY and SMNVEV (reference sequence). CDR3: CASGAQGLWETQYF. The CDR3 DNA reads TGTGCCAGCGGAGCACAGGGGTTATGGGAGACCCAGTACTTC.

The J gene is TRBJ2-1, the V gene TRBV25-1; no clear D gene. The germline CDR1 and CDR2 sequences are MGHDK and SYGVNS. Trimming took off 4 bases at V and 4 bases at J, with 2 bases between the two ends. This CDR3 is built from 11 residues. The CDR3 nucleotides are TGTGCCAGCAGTGCTTACAATGAGCAGTTCTTC. This gives the protein CASSAYNEQFF.